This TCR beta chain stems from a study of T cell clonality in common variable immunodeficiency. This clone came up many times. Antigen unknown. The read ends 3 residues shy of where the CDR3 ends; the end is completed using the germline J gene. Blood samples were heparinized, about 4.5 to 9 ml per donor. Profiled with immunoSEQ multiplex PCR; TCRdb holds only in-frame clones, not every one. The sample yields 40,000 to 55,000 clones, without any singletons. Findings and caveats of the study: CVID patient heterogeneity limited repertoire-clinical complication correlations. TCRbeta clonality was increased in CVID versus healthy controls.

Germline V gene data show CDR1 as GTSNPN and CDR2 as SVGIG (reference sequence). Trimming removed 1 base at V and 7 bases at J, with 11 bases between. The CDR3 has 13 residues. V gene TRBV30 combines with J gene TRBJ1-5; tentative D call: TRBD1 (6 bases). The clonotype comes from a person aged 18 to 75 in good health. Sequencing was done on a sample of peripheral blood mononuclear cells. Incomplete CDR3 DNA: TGTGCCTGGAGTGCACAGGGAGGACAGCCC. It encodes CAWSAQGGQP. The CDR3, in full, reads CAWSAQGGQPQHF.